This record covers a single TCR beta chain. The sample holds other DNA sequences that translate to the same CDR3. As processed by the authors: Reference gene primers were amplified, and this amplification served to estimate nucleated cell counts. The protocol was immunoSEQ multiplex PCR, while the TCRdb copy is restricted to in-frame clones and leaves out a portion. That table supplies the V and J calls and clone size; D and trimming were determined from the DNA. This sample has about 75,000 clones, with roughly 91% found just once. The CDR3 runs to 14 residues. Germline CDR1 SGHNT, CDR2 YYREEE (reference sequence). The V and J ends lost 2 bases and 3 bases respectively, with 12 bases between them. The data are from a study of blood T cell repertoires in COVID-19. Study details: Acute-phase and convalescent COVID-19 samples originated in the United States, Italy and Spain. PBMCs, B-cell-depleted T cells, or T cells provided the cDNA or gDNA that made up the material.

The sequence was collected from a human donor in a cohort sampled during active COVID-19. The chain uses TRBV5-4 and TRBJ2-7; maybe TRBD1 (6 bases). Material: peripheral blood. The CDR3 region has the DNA TGTGCCAGCAGCTTACAGGGAAGCGACTACGAGCAGTACTTC. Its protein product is CASSLQGSDYEQYF.